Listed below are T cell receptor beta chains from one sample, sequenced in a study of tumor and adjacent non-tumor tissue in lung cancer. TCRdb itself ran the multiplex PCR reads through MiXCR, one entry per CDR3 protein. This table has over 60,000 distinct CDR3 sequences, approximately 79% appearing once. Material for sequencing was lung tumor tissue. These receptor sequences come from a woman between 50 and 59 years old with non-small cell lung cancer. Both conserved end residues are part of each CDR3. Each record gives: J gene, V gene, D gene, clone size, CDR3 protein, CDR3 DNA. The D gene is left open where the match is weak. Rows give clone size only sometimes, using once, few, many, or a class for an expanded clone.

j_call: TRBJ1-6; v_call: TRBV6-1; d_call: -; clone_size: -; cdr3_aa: CASSETVAAGNSPLHF; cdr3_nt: TGTGCCAGCAGTGAAACGGTGGCGGCAGGGAATTCACCCCTCCACTTT
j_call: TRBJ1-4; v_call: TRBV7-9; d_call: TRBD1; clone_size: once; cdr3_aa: CASTQLQGGDEKLFF; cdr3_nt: TGTGCCAGCACCCAACTCCAGGGGGGGGATGAAAAACTGTTTTTT
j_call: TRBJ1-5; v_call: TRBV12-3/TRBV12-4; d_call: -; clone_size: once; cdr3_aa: CASRLDKINNQPQHF; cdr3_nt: TGTGCCAGTAGGTTGGACAAAATAAACAATCAGCCCCAGCATTTT
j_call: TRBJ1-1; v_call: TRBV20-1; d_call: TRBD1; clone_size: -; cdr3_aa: CSVSTGRGIEAFF; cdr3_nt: TGCAGTGTTTCGACAGGGAGGGGCATTGAAGCTTTCTTT
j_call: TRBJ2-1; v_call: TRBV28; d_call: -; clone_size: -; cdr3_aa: CASSLGTCGYNEQFF; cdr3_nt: TGTGCCAGCAGTTTAGGGACTTGCGGCTACAATGAGCAATTCTTC
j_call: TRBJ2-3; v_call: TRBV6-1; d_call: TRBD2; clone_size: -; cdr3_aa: CASSSGRGTDVQYF; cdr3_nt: TGTGCCAGTAGTAGCGGGAGGGGCACAGATGTGCAGTATTTT
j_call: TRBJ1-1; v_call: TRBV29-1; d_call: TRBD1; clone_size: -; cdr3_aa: CSDGQVFLTGAFF; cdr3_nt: TGCAGCGATGGACAGGTTTTTTTGACTGGAGCTTTCTTT
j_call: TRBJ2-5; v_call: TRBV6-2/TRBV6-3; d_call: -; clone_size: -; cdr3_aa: CASSYGTGSERTQYF; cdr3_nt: TGTGCCAGCAGTTACGGTACCGGGAGCGAAAGGACCCAGTACTTC
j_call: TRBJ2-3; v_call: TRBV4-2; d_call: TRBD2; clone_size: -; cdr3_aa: CAISQGLVGYTDTQYF; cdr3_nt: TGTGCCATCAGCCAAGGACTAGTGGGATATACAGATACGCAGTATTTT
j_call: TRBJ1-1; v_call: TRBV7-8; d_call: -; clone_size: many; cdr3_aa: CASSLDLLETEAFF; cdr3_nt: TGTGCCAGCAGCTTAGATTTGTTGGAGACTGAAGCTTTCTTT
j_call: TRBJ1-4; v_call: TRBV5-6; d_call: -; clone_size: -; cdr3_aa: CDSSLGGSSEKLFF; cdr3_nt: TGTGACAGCAGCCTTGGGGGAAGCAGCGAAAAACTGTTTTTT
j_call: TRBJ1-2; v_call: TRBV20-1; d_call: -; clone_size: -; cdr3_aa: CSANPKGGYTF; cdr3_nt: TGCAGTGCTAACCCGAAAGGCGGCTACACCTTC
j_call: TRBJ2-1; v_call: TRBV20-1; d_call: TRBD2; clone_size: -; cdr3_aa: CSDIAGGIGNEQFF; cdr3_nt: TGCAGTGATATAGCGGGAGGGATCGGGAATGAGCAGTTCTTC
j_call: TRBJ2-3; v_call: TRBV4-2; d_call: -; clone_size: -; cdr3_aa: CVSSQGGGLTTDTQYF; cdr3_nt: TGTGTCAGCAGCCAAGGGGGGGGACTTACCACAGATACGCAGTATTTT
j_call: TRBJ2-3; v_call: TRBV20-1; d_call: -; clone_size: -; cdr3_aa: CSVTRLDRVTQYF; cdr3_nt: TGCAGTGTTACCCGACTGGACAGAGTTACGCAGTATTTT
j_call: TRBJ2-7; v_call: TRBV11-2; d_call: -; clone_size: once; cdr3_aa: CASSLTGYPYNEQYF; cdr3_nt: TGTGCCAGCAGCCTCACAGGATACCCATACAACGAACAGTACTTC
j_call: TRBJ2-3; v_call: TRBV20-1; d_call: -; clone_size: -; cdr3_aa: CSAQSGQGVQDMQYF; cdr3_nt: TGCAGTGCTCAATCGGGACAAGGGGTGCAAGATATGCAGTATTTT
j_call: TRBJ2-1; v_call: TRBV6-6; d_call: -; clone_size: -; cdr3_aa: CASSYLAGTAYNEQYF; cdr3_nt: TGTGCCAGCAGTTACCTGGCGGGGACCGCCTACAATGAGCAATACTTC
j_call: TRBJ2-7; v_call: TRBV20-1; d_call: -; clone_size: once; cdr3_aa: CSVRGDRDYEKYF; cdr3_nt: TGCAGTGTTAGGGGGGACAGAGACTACGAGAAGTACTTC
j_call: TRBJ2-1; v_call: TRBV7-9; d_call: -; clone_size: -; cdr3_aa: CASSSPGSSYNEQFF; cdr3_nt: TGTGCCAGCAGCTCACCTGGGAGCTCCTACAATGAGCAGTTCTTC
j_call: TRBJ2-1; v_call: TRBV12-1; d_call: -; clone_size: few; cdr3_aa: CASITYRDPKCDEQFF; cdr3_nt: TGTGCCAGCATCACATACAGGGACCCCAAGTGCGATGAGCAGTTCTTC
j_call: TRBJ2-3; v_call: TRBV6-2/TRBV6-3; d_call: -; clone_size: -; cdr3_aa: CASSYDGRKTDTQYF; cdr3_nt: TGTGCCAGCAGTTACGACGGTAGGAAAACAGATACGCAGTATTTT
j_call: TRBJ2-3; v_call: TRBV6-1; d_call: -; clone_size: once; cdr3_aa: CVSVVGVMTTDTQYF; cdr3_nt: TGTGTCAGCGTCGTTGGAGTGATGACCACAGATACGCAGTATTTT
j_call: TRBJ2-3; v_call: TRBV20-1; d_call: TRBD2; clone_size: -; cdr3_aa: CNARGAGLTDTQYF; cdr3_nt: TGCAATGCTAGGGGAGCGGGACTTACAGATACACAGTATTTT
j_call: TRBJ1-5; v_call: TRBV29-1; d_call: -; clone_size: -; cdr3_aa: CSVIPGLHQPRHF; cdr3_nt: TGCAGCGTTATACCAGGGCTCCATCAGCCCCGGCATTTT
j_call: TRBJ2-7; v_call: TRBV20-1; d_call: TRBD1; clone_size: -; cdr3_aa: CSISGTGRPYEQYF; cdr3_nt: TGTAGTATCTCCGGGACAGGGAGGCCCTACGAGCAGTACTTC